Below are 20 T cell receptor beta chains sequenced from a single sample in a study of cytomegalovirus exposure and HLA in healthy donors. Measured with immunoSEQ multiplex PCR; TCRdb has only the in-frame clones, and not every one. This table holds 170,000 or so clones, 84% found once. The sequenced sample was PBMCs. The receptors originated from a woman younger than 35 in good health and CMV-seropositive.

In this sample, this clone turned up once. The V and J genes are TRBV5-4 and TRBJ1-2; a weak D match, TRBD1 (5 bases). The CDR3 length is 14 residues. The V gene's germline CDR1 is SGHNT and CDR2 YYREEE (reference sequence). The V and J ends lost 4 bases and 5 bases respectively, with 15 bases between them. CDR3 loop: CASSPPVAGYGYTF. CDR3 in DNA: TGTGCCAGCAGCCCGCCCGTGGCAGGGTATGGCTACACCTTC.

Details on this clone: An end of the junction differs from the germline gene, which may be a read error. The V and J genes are TRBV5-6 and TRBJ2-2, with 7 bases that match TRBD2. The germline V gene encodes CDR1 SGHDT and CDR2 YYEEEE. This CDR3 has 16 residues. CDR3 protein: CASTLVVAGNTGELFF. DNA of the CDR3: TGTGCCAGCACCTTGGTGGTAGCGGGGAACACCGGGGAGCTGTTTTTT.

This clone was found once. The chain combines TRBV10-2 with TRBJ1-5; 8 bases are a match to TRBD1. There are 15 residues in the CDR3. With V trimmed by 8 bases and J by 0 bases, 6 bases remained unmatched. Looked up from germline, CDR1 is WSHSY and CDR2 is SAAADI. The DNA of the CDR3 is TGCGCCAGCGGACAGGGCCATTATAGCAATCAGCCCCAGCATTTT. Protein: CASGQGHYSNQPQHF.

This chain links TRBV11-1 with TRBJ1-1; a weak D match, TRBD1 (5 bases). The V gene's germline CDR1 is SGHAT and CDR2 FQDESV (reference sequence). V lost 4 bases and J 4 bases, leaving 10 bases between the germline ends. This CDR3 comprises 13 residues. CDR3 sequence reads: CASSSNGGTEAFF. The CDR3, as DNA: TGTGCCAGCAGCTCCAACGGGGGCACTGAAGCTTTCTTT. The whole variable domain, filled in from reference TRBV11-1 and TRBJ1-1, reads EAEVAQSPRYKITEKSQAVAFWCDPISGHATLYWYRQILGQGPELLVQFQDESVVDDSQLPKDRFSAERLKGVDSTLKIQPAELGDSAMYLCASSSNGGTEAFFGQGTRLTVV.

The chain has TRBV2 and TRBJ1-4; TRBD1 agrees at 7 bases. The V segment lost 8 bases and the J segment 8 bases; nucleotides outside the gene matches: 8. Germline-derived CDR1 and CDR2 are SNHLY and FYNNEI. The CDR3 runs 13 residues. CDR3 nucleotides: TGTGCCAGCCAGGGGGGCAGACAAGAAAAACTGTTTTTT. Translation: CASQGGRQEKLFF.

This sequence joins TRBV5-1 and TRBJ2-5; 14 bases are shared with TRBD2. Germline V gives CDR1 SGHRS, CDR2 YFSETQ. V gave up 5 bases and J gave up 2 bases; unmatched junction bases: 5. This CDR3 comprises 16 residues. CDR3 in DNA: TGCGCCAGCAGGATTGGACTAGCGGGGGGACAAGAGACCCAGTACTTC. Translating gives CASRIGLAGGQETQYF.

This rearrangement joins TRBV5-1 to TRBJ2-3; D is ambiguous. This CDR3 has 14 residues. Germline V lookup: CDR1 SGHRS, CDR2 YFSETQ. Trimming left V 0 bases short and J 5 bases short, with 10 bases between. CDR3 nucleotides: TGCGCCAGCAGCTTGGCGGGTATTGGAGATACGCAGTATTTT. This translates into CASSLAGIGDTQYF.

The J gene is TRBJ1-2, the V gene TRBV7-2; tentative D call: TRBD1 (5 bases). Germline CDR1 is SGHTA and CDR2 is FQGNSA. The CDR3 sequence is 16 residues long. V shed 1 base and J shed 4 bases, with 16 bases lying between them. The chain's CDR3 is CASSLEVSGSGYGYTF. The CDR3 DNA follows: TGTGCCAGCAGCTTAGAGGTGTCAGGGTCGGGCTATGGCTACACCTTC.

The chain couples TRBV10-1 to TRBJ2-3, with 7 bases aligning to TRBD1. The CDR3 consists of 14 residues. Trimming removed 0 bases from V and 3 bases from J; junction bases left unmatched: 0. Germline V gene sequence: CDR1 WNHNN, CDR2 SYGVQD (reference sequence). CDR3 region: CASSESQGTDTQYF. The DNA of the CDR3 is TGCGCCAGCAGTGAGTCACAGGGGACAGATACGCAGTATTTT.

The rearrangement uses TRBV10-3 and TRBJ1-1; D might be TRBD1 (5 bases). The CDR3 length is 14 residues. The V and J ends lost 2 bases and 4 bases respectively, with 11 bases between them. The germline CDR1 and CDR2 sequences are ENHRY and SYGVKD. In DNA, the CDR3 is TGTGCCATCAGTGAGAGGGGTAAGTTCACTGAAGCTTTCTTT. Translation: CAISERGKFTEAFF.

This clone was counted a few times. The chain combines TRBV18 with TRBJ1-2; no definite D call. Looked up from germline, CDR1 is KGHSH and CDR2 is LQKENI. Trimming left V 3 bases short and J 5 bases short, with 19 bases between. This CDR3 has 16 residues. CDR3 residues: CASSPAEAGLGYGYTF. DNA of the CDR3: TGTGCCAGCTCACCTGCTGAGGCCGGCTTAGGATATGGCTACACCTTC.

This clone was found a few times. The chain recombines TRBV9 with TRBJ1-6; D uncertain. Germline CDR1 and CDR2: SGDLS and YYNGEE. CDR3 length: 15 residues. The V and J ends lost 4 bases and 12 bases respectively, with 20 bases between them. CDR3 region: CASSPNWSGGGPLHF. The CDR3 bases are TGTGCCAGCAGCCCCAATTGGAGTGGTGGCGGACCCCTCCACTTT.

The rearrangement joins TRBV13 to TRBJ2-7; 10 bases fit TRBD1. This CDR3 contains 14 residues. Trimming at V came to 5 bases and at J to 3 bases, leaving 4 bases not matched to a gene. CDR1 PRHDT and CDR2 FYEKMQ come from the germline V gene (reference sequence). The CDR3 spells CASSPRDRGYEQYF. The CDR3, as DNA: TGTGCCAGCAGCCCCCGGGACAGGGGCTACGAGCAGTACTTC.

The chain uses TRBV4-1 and TRBJ2-1; TRBD2 agrees at 10 bases. J gave up 7 bases and V 3 bases, and 6 bases lay outside the gene matches. Looked up from germline, CDR1 is MGHRA and CDR2 is YSYEKL. The CDR3 totals 15 residues. This CDR3 is CASSHIAGGRNEQFF. The CDR3 nucleotides read TGCGCCAGCAGCCACATAGCGGGGGGCAGAAATGAGCAGTTCTTC.

The rearrangement joins TRBV7-6 to TRBJ1-1; the match to TRBD1 covers 8 bases. CDR3 length: 14 amino acids. Unmatched junction bases numbered 7, after V lost 5 bases and J lost 5 bases. Germline values: CDR1 SGHVS, CDR2 FNYEAQ. The CDR3 loop is CASSRGTGLTEAFF. Here the CDR3 DNA reads TGTGCCAGCAGCCGGGGGACAGGACTAACTGAAGCTTTCTTT.

The CDR3 region is CASLGGAEAFF. CDR3 in DNA: TGTGCCAGCCTTGGCGGGGCTGAAGCTTTCTTT. The rearrangement uses TRBV27 and TRBJ1-1; D remains ambiguous. Between the trimmed V and J ends, which lost 8 bases and 6 bases, there was a span of 10 bases. CDR3 length: 11 amino acids. Germline V gene data show CDR1 as MNHEY and CDR2 as SMNVEV (reference sequence).

V is TRBV6-6 and J is TRBJ2-5, with D possibly matching TRBD2 (5 bases). The CDR3 covers 15 residues. V lost 2 bases to trimming and J lost 2 bases, with 12 bases between them. Germline V gives CDR1 MNHNY, CDR2 SVGAGI (reference sequence). The chain's CDR3 is CASSYEGRKQETQYF. The DNA of the CDR3 is TGTGCCAGCAGTTACGAGGGCAGAAAACAAGAGACCCAGTACTTC.

J is TRBJ2-7 and V is TRBV25-1; possible D gene TRBD1, 5 bases. This CDR3 has 11 residues. Trimming removed 4 bases from V and 11 bases from J, with 12 bases in between. In germline, CDR1 is MGHDK, CDR2 SYGVNS. The CDR3 sequence is CASSGETEEYF. The CDR3 DNA sequence: TGTGCCAGCAGTGGAGAGACAGAGGAGTACTTC.

This chain uses TRBV11-3 with TRBJ2-1; 7 bases are shared with TRBD1. The CDR3 runs 14 residues. The junction had 5 bases not matched to a gene; V was cut back by 5 bases and J by 4 bases. From germline, CDR1 is SGHNT and CDR2 YENEEA. CDR3 nucleotides: TGTGCCAGCAGCCCAGGGGGACAGTACAATGAGCAGTTCTTC. The encoded protein is CASSPGGQYNEQFF.

Turning to this clone: Different DNA sequences within this sample yield the same CDR3. This chain uses TRBV11-2 with TRBJ1-2, with a tentative D call TRBD1 (6 bases). The ends were cut back, 4 bases at V and 3 bases at J, with 9 bases in the middle. The CDR3 loop spans 13 amino acids. CDR1 and CDR2 (germline): SGHAT, FQNNGV. CDR3 amino acids: CASSSTGYYGYTF. As DNA, the CDR3 is TGTGCCAGCAGCTCGACAGGTTACTATGGCTACACCTTC.